These T cell receptor beta chains were read from a single sample in a study of cytomegalovirus exposure and HLA in healthy donors. Profiled with immunoSEQ multiplex PCR; TCRdb holds only in-frame clones, not every one. The sample yields roughly 130,000 clones, around 59% seen once. The sample taken for sequencing was PBMCs. The receptors shown here come from a male donor in good health and CMV-seronegative. Each CDR3 is given with its conserved first and last residue. D genes are given only for firm matches. Size is stated for part of the rows, as once, few or many counts, or as a class when the clone is expanded.

j_call: TRBJ1-3; v_call: TRBV7-2; clone_size: .; d_call: .; cdr3_nt: TGTGCCAGCAGCGCAGGGGCGGTAGTGGCTGGAAACACCATATATTTT; cdr3_aa: CASSAGAVVAGNTIYF
j_call: TRBJ2-7; v_call: TRBV27; clone_size: .; d_call: .; cdr3_nt: TGCGCCAGCAGTTTAGCGGCTAGAAATTTTGACGAGCAGTACTTC; cdr3_aa: CASSLAARNFDEQYF
j_call: TRBJ2-2; v_call: TRBV6-4; clone_size: few; d_call: TRBD1; cdr3_nt: TGTGCCAGCAGTGGACAGGGGGGCACCGGGGAGCTGTTTTTT; cdr3_aa: CASSGQGGTGELFF
j_call: TRBJ1-6; v_call: TRBV2; clone_size: .; d_call: TRBD1; cdr3_nt: TGTGCCAGCAAAGGGACAGGGGAAAATTCACCCCTCCACTTT; cdr3_aa: CASKGTGENSPLHF
j_call: TRBJ1-2; v_call: TRBV30; clone_size: .; d_call: .; cdr3_nt: TGTGCCTGGACGCGGGTTTATGGCTACACCTTC; cdr3_aa: CAWTRVYGYTF
j_call: TRBJ1-6; v_call: TRBV6-5; clone_size: .; d_call: .; cdr3_nt: TGTGCCAGCTCGGGACAATATAATTCACCCCTCCACTTT; cdr3_aa: CASSGQYNSPLHF
j_call: TRBJ1-6; v_call: TRBV5-4; clone_size: .; d_call: TRBD1; cdr3_nt: TGTGCCAGCAGCTTGGCCGGGGGACAGTATTCACCCCTCCACTTT; cdr3_aa: CASSLAGGQYSPLHF
j_call: TRBJ1-3; v_call: TRBV18; clone_size: few; d_call: .; cdr3_nt: TGTGCCAGCTCACCACTTATTCACAGGGCAGTGAGTTCTGGAAACACCATATATTTT; cdr3_aa: CASSPLIHRAVSSGNTIYF
j_call: TRBJ1-5; v_call: TRBV27; clone_size: .; d_call: .; cdr3_nt: TGTGCCAGCAGACCACAGGGCTGGTTCGATCAGCCCCAGCATTTT; cdr3_aa: CASRPQGWFDQPQHF
j_call: TRBJ2-2; v_call: TRBV5-1; clone_size: .; d_call: TRBD1; cdr3_nt: TGCGCCAGCAGCCCAGACAGGGAATGGTACACCGGGGAGCTGTTTTTT; cdr3_aa: CASSPDREWYTGELFF
j_call: TRBJ2-7; v_call: TRBV11-2; clone_size: .; d_call: .; cdr3_nt: TGTGCCAGCAGCCAGAGGGAGCTCTGGGGTAACGAGCAGTACTTC; cdr3_aa: CASSQRELWGNEQYF
j_call: TRBJ1-6; v_call: TRBV27; clone_size: .; d_call: TRBD1; cdr3_nt: TGTGCCAGCAGTTACGTTTCGACAGGGCTCGGCTCACCCCTCCACTTT; cdr3_aa: CASSYVSTGLGSPLHF
j_call: TRBJ1-6; v_call: TRBV5-1; clone_size: few; d_call: .; cdr3_nt: TGCGCCAGCAGCTTGGAGGGAGCGGATTCACCCCTCCACTTT; cdr3_aa: CASSLEGADSPLHF
j_call: TRBJ1-4; v_call: TRBV21-1; clone_size: few; d_call: .; cdr3_nt: TGTGCCAGCAGCAAGTTGAGACAGGGGGCGGCAACTAATGAAAAACTGTTTTTT; cdr3_aa: CASSKLRQGAATNEKLFF
j_call: TRBJ2-5; v_call: TRBV10-3; clone_size: .; d_call: TRBD2; cdr3_nt: TGTGCCATCAATAACGTACTAGCGGGGGGAGGAGAGACCCAGTACTTC; cdr3_aa: CAINNVLAGGGETQYF
j_call: TRBJ2-5; v_call: TRBV5-1; clone_size: .; d_call: TRBD2; cdr3_nt: TGCGCCAGCAGCGGTCGACTAGCGGGGGGTGGAGAGACCCAGTACTTC; cdr3_aa: CASSGRLAGGGETQYF
j_call: TRBJ1-6; v_call: TRBV19; clone_size: .; d_call: TRBD1; cdr3_nt: TGTGCCAGTATGGACAGGGGGTATAATTCACCCCTCCACTTT; cdr3_aa: CASMDRGYNSPLHF
j_call: TRBJ2-5; v_call: TRBV5-1; clone_size: .; d_call: TRBD1; cdr3_nt: TGCGCCAGCAGCACGACAGGGGTCCAAGAGACCCAGTACTTC; cdr3_aa: CASSTTGVQETQYF
j_call: TRBJ2-1; v_call: TRBV7-9; clone_size: few; d_call: TRBD2; cdr3_nt: TGTGCCAGCAGCCCGCTACTAGCGGGGGCCTACAATGAGCAGTTCTTC; cdr3_aa: CASSPLLAGAYNEQFF
j_call: TRBJ1-4; v_call: TRBV9; clone_size: few; d_call: TRBD1; cdr3_nt: TGTGCCAGCAGCCCCAGGGGGGCCCTGGATGAAAAACTGTTTTTT; cdr3_aa: CASSPRGALDEKLFF
j_call: TRBJ1-2; v_call: TRBV27; clone_size: .; d_call: TRBD1; cdr3_nt: TGTGCCAGCAGTTCCATCGCGGGACAGGGTGTCTATGGCTACACCTTC; cdr3_aa: CASSSIAGQGVYGYTF
j_call: TRBJ1-2; v_call: TRBV7-8; clone_size: .; d_call: TRBD1; cdr3_nt: TGTGCCAGCAGCTTAGCTAGATGGGACAGGGAGGGGTATGGCTACACCTTC; cdr3_aa: CASSLARWDREGYGYTF
j_call: TRBJ2-7; v_call: TRBV7-9; clone_size: .; d_call: TRBD1; cdr3_nt: TGTGCCAGCAGCTTAGTGACAGGGCGCGAGCAGTACTTC; cdr3_aa: CASSLVTGREQYF
j_call: TRBJ1-5; v_call: TRBV19; clone_size: .; d_call: .; cdr3_nt: TGTGCCAGTAGTCCCTACCAACCCAATCAGCCCCAGCATTTT; cdr3_aa: CASSPYQPNQPQHF
j_call: TRBJ2-1; v_call: TRBV9; clone_size: once; d_call: .; cdr3_nt: TGTGCCAGCAGCCCAACAGGGACCCATGAGCAGTTCTTC; cdr3_aa: CASSPTGTHEQFF
j_call: TRBJ1-2; v_call: TRBV14; clone_size: .; d_call: .; cdr3_nt: TGTGCCAGCAGCCGGAACAGGGTTAGACACTATGGCTACACCTTC; cdr3_aa: CASSRNRVRHYGYTF
j_call: TRBJ2-1; v_call: TRBV7-9; clone_size: .; d_call: .; cdr3_nt: TGTGCCAGCACCCAAAACGAGGGCGGGGAGCAGTTCTTC; cdr3_aa: CASTQNEGGEQFF
j_call: TRBJ1-1; v_call: TRBV6-5; clone_size: .; d_call: TRBD1; cdr3_nt: TGTGCCGTCGACAGGGGGGACAGCGAAGCTTTCTTT; cdr3_aa: CAVDRGDSEAFF
j_call: TRBJ2-7; v_call: TRBV30; clone_size: .; d_call: .; cdr3_nt: TGTGCCTGGAAAACGACAGGAGCCTACGAGCAGTACTTC; cdr3_aa: CAWKTTGAYEQYF
j_call: TRBJ2-5; v_call: TRBV10-2; clone_size: few; d_call: TRBD2; cdr3_nt: TGCGCCAGCAGTGAGTCTAGCGGGGGGACGCAAGAGACCCAGTACTTC; cdr3_aa: CASSESSGGTQETQYF
j_call: TRBJ1-3; v_call: TRBV5-1; clone_size: .; d_call: .; cdr3_nt: TGCGCCAGCAGCCTCCAACCGGGAGATCTCGCTGGAAACACCATATATTTT; cdr3_aa: CASSLQPGDLAGNTIYF
j_call: TRBJ2-3; v_call: TRBV7-2; clone_size: .; d_call: TRBD2; cdr3_nt: TGTGCCAGCAGCCTAGCGGGGGGGCTGCCAGATACGCAGTATTTT; cdr3_aa: CASSLAGGLPDTQYF
j_call: TRBJ2-3; v_call: TRBV5-1; clone_size: .; d_call: .; cdr3_nt: TGCGCCAGCAGCTTGGGAGGGTATGGTACGACAGATACGCAGTATTTT; cdr3_aa: CASSLGGYGTTDTQYF
j_call: TRBJ2-6; v_call: TRBV9; clone_size: .; d_call: TRBD1; cdr3_nt: TGTGCCAGCAGCGTCGCAGGGGGCCTCTCTGGGGCCAACGTCCTGACTTTC; cdr3_aa: CASSVAGGLSGANVLTF
j_call: TRBJ2-3; v_call: TRBV7-2; clone_size: .; d_call: TRBD1; cdr3_nt: TGTGCCAGCAGATTACAGGGGGCGACAGATACGCAGTATTTT; cdr3_aa: CASRLQGATDTQYF
j_call: TRBJ1-2; v_call: TRBV15; clone_size: .; d_call: .; cdr3_nt: TGTGCCACCAGCAGAGATCTTTGGGCCTATGGCTACACCTTC; cdr3_aa: CATSRDLWAYGYTF
j_call: TRBJ1-1; v_call: TRBV9; clone_size: .; d_call: TRBD1; cdr3_nt: TGTGCCAGCAGCGTAGCGGCGGGGACAGGGAGTGAGGAAGCTTTCTTT; cdr3_aa: CASSVAAGTGSEEAFF
j_call: TRBJ2-5; v_call: TRBV7-2; clone_size: .; d_call: .; cdr3_nt: TGTGCCAGCCGAGGGCCGGGAAGGGAGACCCAGTACTTC; cdr3_aa: CASRGPGRETQYF
j_call: TRBJ2-4; v_call: TRBV5-4; clone_size: few; d_call: .; cdr3_nt: TGTGCCAGCAGCGCCGGGACCAAAAACATTCAGTACTTC; cdr3_aa: CASSAGTKNIQYF
j_call: TRBJ1-1; v_call: TRBV11-2; clone_size: .; d_call: .; cdr3_nt: TGTGCCAGCAGCTTAGCATGGGGCGCTTATAGTAACACTGAAGCTTTCTTT; cdr3_aa: CASSLAWGAYSNTEAFF
j_call: TRBJ2-2; v_call: TRBV5-1; clone_size: .; d_call: .; cdr3_nt: TGCGCCAGCAGCTTGAGACCGACGAGGACCGGGGAGCTGTTTTTT; cdr3_aa: CASSLRPTRTGELFF
j_call: TRBJ2-3; v_call: TRBV7-9; clone_size: once; d_call: TRBD2; cdr3_nt: TGTGCCAGCAGCCGACTAGCGGGGGACACAGATACGCAGTATTTT; cdr3_aa: CASSRLAGDTDTQYF
j_call: TRBJ2-7; v_call: TRBV5-1; clone_size: .; d_call: TRBD1; cdr3_nt: TGCGCCAGCAGCTTGGGGACAGGCCCCTACGAGCAGTACTTC; cdr3_aa: CASSLGTGPYEQYF
j_call: TRBJ2-7; v_call: TRBV5-8; clone_size: few; d_call: .; cdr3_nt: TGTGCCAGCAGCCTCCGAAACAGGGACGAGCAGTACTTC; cdr3_aa: CASSLRNRDEQYF
j_call: TRBJ2-3; v_call: TRBV5-5; clone_size: few; d_call: .; cdr3_nt: TGTGCCAGCAGCGCCCTGACTAGTACGGATACGCAGTATTTT; cdr3_aa: CASSALTSTDTQYF
j_call: TRBJ1-6; v_call: TRBV18; clone_size: few; d_call: TRBD1; cdr3_nt: TGTGCCAGCTCACCACCGGGGCGGCAGGGGGAATCACCCCTCCACTTT; cdr3_aa: CASSPPGRQGESPLHF
j_call: TRBJ1-2; v_call: TRBV19; clone_size: .; d_call: TRBD1; cdr3_nt: TGTGCCAGTAGTATTATCGGAGGGGGCCCCAGCTATGGCTACACCTTC; cdr3_aa: CASSIIGGGPSYGYTF
j_call: TRBJ2-5; v_call: TRBV9; clone_size: few; d_call: .; cdr3_nt: TGTGCCAGCAGCGTATCCCCAAACATACAAGAGACCCAGTACTTC; cdr3_aa: CASSVSPNIQETQYF
j_call: TRBJ2-3; v_call: TRBV11-2; clone_size: .; d_call: TRBD1; cdr3_nt: TGTGCCAGCAGCTCCACTCCCACCGGGACAGCTTTTGATACACAGTATTTT; cdr3_aa: CASSSTPTGTAFDTQYF
j_call: TRBJ2-5; v_call: TRBV7-3; clone_size: .; d_call: .; cdr3_nt: TGTGCCAGCAGCTTCGGAGCTTTGGAGACCCAGTACTTC; cdr3_aa: CASSFGALETQYF
j_call: TRBJ2-1; v_call: TRBV7-9; clone_size: .; d_call: .; cdr3_nt: TGTGCCAGCAGCTGGCAGTACGGTTCGGGAAATGAGCAGTTCTTC; cdr3_aa: CASSWQYGSGNEQFF
j_call: TRBJ2-3; v_call: TRBV7-2; clone_size: few; d_call: TRBD2; cdr3_nt: TGTGCCAGCAGCTTGCTAGCGGGGAAGACAGATACGCAGTATTTT; cdr3_aa: CASSLLAGKTDTQYF
j_call: TRBJ1-1; v_call: TRBV27; clone_size: .; d_call: .; cdr3_nt: TGTGCCAGCCGGCGAGACCAGGCGGGATCTGAAGCTTTCTTT; cdr3_aa: CASRRDQAGSEAFF
j_call: TRBJ1-1; v_call: TRBV9; clone_size: .; d_call: TRBD1; cdr3_nt: TGTGCCAGCAGCGCCAGACAGGGAACTCTCATGAACACTGAAGCTTTCTTT; cdr3_aa: CASSARQGTLMNTEAFF
j_call: TRBJ1-1; v_call: TRBV9; clone_size: .; d_call: .; cdr3_nt: TGTGCCAGCAGCCTAGCTCCAACGGGTTACGCTTTCTTT; cdr3_aa: CASSLAPTGYAFF
j_call: TRBJ1-1; v_call: TRBV20-1; clone_size: .; d_call: .; cdr3_nt: TGCAGTGCTAGGGTTTATCAGGGCGCTTTCTTT; cdr3_aa: CSARVYQGAFF
j_call: TRBJ2-5; v_call: TRBV14; clone_size: .; d_call: .; cdr3_nt: TGTGCCAGCAGCCAGTTGTTAGCGGAAGAGACCCAGTACTTC; cdr3_aa: CASSQLLAEETQYF